This entry is about one TCR beta chain. The record originates from a study of CD8 T cell repertoires and HIV-1 epitope variants. On the immunoSEQ platform, TCR beta CDR3s were sequenced at survey depth. Profiled with immunoSEQ multiplex PCR; TCRdb holds only in-frame clones, not every one. The repertoire has over 90,000 clones, 60% to 80% of them found once; the top ten carry 20% to 30%. V dropped 0 bases and J dropped 8; count of bases not matched to a gene: 3. Germline V gene data show CDR1 as KGHSH and CDR2 as LQKENI. The CDR3 totals 13 residues. The origin of this receptor is a male donor with HIV. Source material: uncultured baseline CD8+ T cells from peripheral blood mononuclear cells (PBMCs). The chain carries TRBV18 and TRBJ1-2, with 7 positions matching TRBD1. CDR3 nucleotide sequence: TGTGCCAGCTCACCACCGACAGGGTTCGGCTACACCTTC. Its translation is CASSPPTGFGYTF.